This T cell receptor beta chain was retrieved from a study of blood T cell repertoires in COVID-19. This CDR3 has 13 amino acids. With V trimmed by 3 bases and J by 8 bases, 3 bases remained unmatched. The V gene's germline CDR1 is MRHNA and CDR2 SNTAGT. This clone is a singleton in its sample. The method was immunoSEQ multiplex PCR; TCRdb's version includes in-frame clones alone and lacks a portion of them. Of about 68,000 clones in the sample, roughly 91% are singletons; the top ten hold 7.3%. V and J are TRBV6-4 and TRBJ2-1; 8 bases are shared with TRBD1. The clonotype originates from a man aged 35-49 years with COVID-19, enrolled during active disease. Sample: peripheral blood. The CDR3 DNA sequence: TGTGCCAGCAGTGAGGGGACAGGCTATGAGCAGTTCTTC. The encoded protein is CASSEGTGYEQFF.